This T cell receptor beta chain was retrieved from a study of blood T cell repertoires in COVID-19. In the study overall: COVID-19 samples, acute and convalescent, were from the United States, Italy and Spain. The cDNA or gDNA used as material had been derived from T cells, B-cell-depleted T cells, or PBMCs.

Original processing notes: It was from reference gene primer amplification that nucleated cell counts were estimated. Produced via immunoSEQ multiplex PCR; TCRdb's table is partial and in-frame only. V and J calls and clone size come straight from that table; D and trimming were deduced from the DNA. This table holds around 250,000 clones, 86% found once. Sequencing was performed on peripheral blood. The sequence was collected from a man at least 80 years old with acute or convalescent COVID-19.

The CDR3 sequence: CASSQAQQGAEGYTF. CDR3 nucleotide sequence: TGCGCCAGCAGCCAGGCCCAACAGGGGGCGGAGGGCTACACCTTC. This chain connects TRBV4-1 to TRBJ1-2; 9 nucleotides agree with TRBD1. V lost 3 bases to trimming and J lost 8 bases; unmatched junction nucleotides: 10. Germline V gives CDR1 MGHRA, CDR2 YSYEKL. This CDR3 is built from 15 residues.